This entry concerns a single T cell receptor beta chain. Antigen: not known. Researchers used the Oncomine TCR Beta short-read assay to sequence DNA from cultured CD4+ T cells. Genomic DNA was isolated from CD4+ T cells that had been cultured. TCRdb reprocessed the PCR reads with MiXCR, giving one entry per CDR3 protein. The sample consists of about 9,900 distinct CDR3 sequences, about half of them appearing once. The record originates from a study of vaccination and CD4 T cells after COVID-19. Study in general: Samples taken post-COVID came a median about 100 days after diagnosis, ranging from 35 to 161. Control cultures, each given a CEFX pool, an HIV-1 Nef pool, or no peptide, were included.

The V and J ends lost 4 bases and 0 bases respectively, with 8 bases between them. There are 15 residues in the CDR3. The germline CDR1 and CDR2 sequences are SGHNT and YYREEE (reference sequence). The treatment was: roughly ten-day PBMC culture with coronavirus spike peptide pools or control peptides (ViraFEST assay). The ViraFEST method relied on peptide pools to expand antigen-specific T cells, followed by TCR sequencing. Sample: CD4+ T cells from blood, cultured in vitro. The clonotype comes from a human donor who had recovered from COVID-19. This sequence joins TRBV5-4 and TRBJ2-6; perhaps TRBD2 as D (6 bases). CDR3 nucleotide sequence: TGTGCCAGCAGCCCGGAGGGCTCTGGGGCCAACGTCCTGACTTTC. Residues: CASSPEGSGANVLTF.